The rows below give T cell receptor beta chains drawn from one sample of a study of neurological immune-mediated disorders. TCRdb used MiXCR to reprocess the 5' RACE reads, holding one entry per CDR3 protein. Of tens of thousands of distinct CDR3 sequences in the sample, approximately 3.6% were seen once. Sequenced: CD4+ T cells from blood. These receptors all stem from a woman between 40 and 55 years old with multiple sclerosis. Both conserved end residues are trimmed from each CDR3.

V gene	CDR3 length	J gene	CDR3 protein
TRBV5-1	13	TRBJ1-6	ASSNGQGAESPLH
TRBV27	15	TRBJ1-2	ASSSGTPNPTRYGYT
TRBV3-1	14	TRBJ1-4	ASSQVFGTHNEKLF
TRBV5-1	12	TRBJ2-2	ASSLVLVTGELF
TRBV7-8	13	TRBJ1-5	ASSLLQGDNQPQH
TRBV5-1	12	TRBJ2-7	ASSSPGTVYEQY
TRBV2	12	TRBJ1-5	ASSGGKGNQPQH
TRBV4-1	11	TRBJ1-4	ASSQAVREKLF
TRBV5-1	13	TRBJ1-1	ASSSQTGADTEAF
TRBV9	10	TRBJ1-2	ASSAHGWAIT
TRBV5-1	14	TRBJ2-5	ASNPLPGTVQETQY
TRBV6-5	12	TRBJ1-2	ASSYSGQYYGYT
TRBV5-1	11	TRBJ2-7	ASSVQDQGEQY
TRBV5-1	15	TRBJ2-2	ASSLEGLTANTGELF
TRBV3-1	15	TRBJ2-1	ASSQDTMGGSYNEQF
TRBV2	11	TRBJ2-2	ASRAGITGELF
TRBV3-1	12	TRBJ1-6	ASSLTNRESPLH
TRBV4-1	13	TRBJ2-1	ASSQERTSAFEQF
TRBV5-1	13	TRBJ1-1	ASSLTGRDRDEAF
TRBV4-1	14	TRBJ1-4	ASSQTLRDLNEKLF
TRBV7-9	13	TRBJ2-7	ASSLAAINTYEQY
TRBV6-5	9	TRBJ2-2	ASSYAGELF
TRBV4-1	12	TRBJ1-1	ASSLIVQGTEAF
TRBV2	11	TRBJ2-7	ASKWTDTYEQY
TRBV27	12	TRBJ2-3	ASSLTSGGPPQY